This T cell receptor beta chain emerged from a study of blood T cell repertoires in COVID-19. As for the study in general: Collection of acute and convalescent COVID-19 samples took place in the United States, Italy and Spain. In each case, the material was cDNA or gDNA derived from T cells, B-cell-depleted T cells, or PBMCs.

Original processing notes: Scientists estimated how many nucleated cells there were by amplifying reference gene primers. The repertoire was sequenced with immunoSEQ multiplex PCR; TCRdb's copy has only in-frame clones and lacks some. The DNA gave D and trimming, while V, J and clone size come from that table. This sample has around 25,000 clones, with 85% to 90% found just once. This CDR3 region has 15 residues. CDR1 and CDR2 from the germline V gene are SGHNT and YENEEA. Trimming cost V 5 bases and J 3 bases; bases outside gene matches: 7. The source of this sequence is a human donor with active COVID-19. The donor label of this sample is uncertain. The chain employs TRBV11-3 and TRBJ2-5; 9 bases match TRBD2. The sample consisted of peripheral blood. The CDR3 region is CASSVGLAPEETQYF. The CDR3 bases are TGTGCCAGCAGCGTCGGACTAGCGCCGGAAGAGACCCAGTACTTC.